These 23 T cell receptor beta chains were sequenced from one sample in a study of vaccination effects on CD4 cells after COVID-19. Sequencing was performed with immunoSEQ multiplex PCR; in TCRdb, only in-frame clones are kept and a portion is missing. Here the sample spans roughly 24,000 clones, 77% being singletons. The antigens for these receptors are not known. With the ViraFEST assay, the study expanded antigen-specific CD4+ T cells using viral peptide pools, then sequenced them. CD4+ T cell isolation took place after less than 13 days of culture. All study participants received two doses of BNT162b2 or mRNA-1273 vaccine. Sequenced here: CD4+ T cells from PBMCs cultured with HCoV-NL63 spike peptides, sampled after COVID-19 vaccination. The source is a human donor who received a COVID-19 vaccine.

The chain employs TRBV6-6 and TRBJ1-1, with D unresolved. Trimming shortened V by 7 bases and J by 1 base, and 7 bases separated the two germline ends. CDR3 length: 12 residues. From germline, CDR1 is MNHNY and CDR2 SVGAGI (reference sequence). Here the CDR3 reads CASTLQNTEAFF. In nucleotides, the CDR3 is TGTGCCAGCACCCTACAGAACACTGAAGCTTTCTTT.

About this clone itself: The germline gene is not matched at one end of the junction; a read error may be the cause. The V gene is TRBV7-2, the J gene TRBJ1-2; D is unclear. CDR1 is SGHTA and CDR2 is FQGNSA in the germline V gene. The CDR3 totals 13 residues. CDR3 region: CASSSPVNHGYTF. The CDR3 DNA reads as TGTGCCAGCAGCTCACCGGTTAACCATGGCTACACCTTC.

The rearrangement joins TRBV7-2 to TRBJ1-6; possible D gene TRBD1, 5 bases. The CDR3 is 13 residues long. V was pared by 4 bases and J by 5 bases, with 6 bases between. Per germline, CDR1 SGHTA and CDR2 FQGNSA. CDR3 nucleotide sequence: TGTGCCAGCAGCTCAGGGAATAATTCACCCCTCCACTTT. It specifies CASSSGNNSPLHF.

The chain joins TRBV5-6 to TRBJ2-7; TRBD2 aligns across 9 bases. V shed 2 bases, J shed 2 bases, and the junction held 5 bases outside the gene matches. This CDR3 is 15 amino acids long. Per the germline V gene, CDR1 is SGHDT and CDR2 is YYEEEE. Here the CDR3 reads CASSLLAGETYEQYF. The CDR3 nucleotides read TGTGCCAGCAGCTTATTAGCGGGAGAGACCTACGAGCAGTACTTC.

The CDR3 region has the DNA TGTGCCAGCAGCTTCCAGGGGGTCATGAACACTGAAGCTTTCTTT. Translated: CASSFQGVMNTEAFF. The chain joins TRBV11-2 to TRBJ1-1, with 7 bases aligning to TRBD1. From germline, CDR1 is SGHAT and CDR2 FQNNGV. This CDR3 spans 15 amino acids. V trimming: 3 bases; J trimming: 0 bases; junction bases outside the gene matches: 4.

The CDR3 sequence is CASSVLSGGPYEQYF. CDR3 in DNA: TGTGCCAGCAGCGTATTGTCGGGGGGGCCCTACGAGCAGTACTTC. The J gene is TRBJ2-7, the V gene TRBV9; 8 bases agree with TRBD2. CDR1 and CDR2 from the germline V gene are SGDLS and YYNGEE. With 1 base clipped from V and 2 bases from J, the junction kept 5 bases outside the gene matches. CDR3 length: 15 amino acids.

This clone has just one count. The gene calls are TRBV18 and TRBJ2-3; no clear D. Trimming took 3 bases from V and 0 from J, leaving 13 bases between them. This CDR3 comprises 16 residues. Per the germline V gene, CDR1 is KGHSH and CDR2 is LQKENI. CDR3 residues: CASSPGLVGSTDTQYF. In nucleotides, the CDR3 is TGTGCCAGCTCACCTGGCCTAGTTGGTAGCACAGATACGCAGTATTTT.

The genes are TRBV7-6 and TRBJ2-3, with a weak D call TRBD2 (5 bases). Germline lookup yields CDR1 SGHVS and CDR2 FNYEAQ. Trimming stripped 2 bases from V and 1 base from J, with 13 bases between. The CDR3 runs to 16 residues. The CDR3 sequence is CASSLWSGRGTDTQYF. In DNA, the CDR3 is TGTGCCAGCAGCTTATGGAGCGGTAGAGGCACAGATACGCAGTATTTT.

This clone was seen more than once but under ten times. This chain joins TRBV4-1 and TRBJ2-3; the match to TRBD1 covers 7 bases. With V trimmed by 3 bases and J by 5 bases, 11 bases remained unmatched. This CDR3 comprises 16 residues. Germline values: CDR1 MGHRA, CDR2 YSYEKL. The CDR3 bases are TGCGCCAGCAGCCAGTATAGACAGGGTGTGGGAGATACGCAGTATTTT. Translated, it gives CASSQYRQGVGDTQYF.

This clone was observed a handful of times. This chain's CDR3 is CAIRDGNNSPLHF. DNA for the CDR3: TGTGCCATCAGGGACGGAAACAATTCACCCCTCCACTTT. The chain carries TRBV10-3 and TRBJ1-6, with D unclear. CDR3 length: 13 residues. Trimming left V 6 bases short and J 7 bases short, with 10 bases between. Germline lookup yields CDR1 ENHRY and CDR2 SYGVKD.

The V and J genes are TRBV4-1 and TRBJ2-5; D gene uncertain. V was cut by 0 bases and J by 5 bases, with 7 bases left in between. Germline CDR1 is MGHRA and CDR2 is YSYEKL. The CDR3 sequence is 13 residues long. CDR3 loop: CASSQERRETQYF. DNA for the CDR3: TGCGCCAGCAGCCAAGAAAGACGCGAGACCCAGTACTTC.

The chain recombines TRBV6-6 with TRBJ2-3; no definite D call. Trimming took off 7 bases at V and 7 bases at J, with 15 bases between the two ends. The V gene's germline CDR1 is MNHNY and CDR2 SVGAGI (reference sequence). This CDR3 spans 13 amino acids. CDR3 nucleotide sequence: TGTGCCAGCAATTCAAAGGGTCCAAATACGCAGTATTTT. Translation gives CASNSKGPNTQYF.

The chain is built from TRBV19 and TRBJ2-2, with unresolved D. The V gene lost 8 bases and the J gene lost 0 bases, with 13 bases spanning the gap. Germline CDR1 and CDR2: LNHDA and SQIVND (reference sequence). The CDR3 has 15 amino acids. The CDR3 DNA sequence: TGTGCCAGTTGGGCCGTCAATTCGAACACCGGGGAGCTGTTTTTT. Its translation: CASWAVNSNTGELFF. The complete variable domain, with remaining parts taken from reference TRBV19 and TRBJ2-2, reads DGGITQSPKYLFRKEGQNVTLSCEQNLNHDAMYWYRQDPGQGLRLIYYSQIVNDFQKGDIAEGYSVSREKKESFPLTVTSAQKNPTAFYLCASWAVNSNTGELFFGEGSRLTVL.

This clone was picked up one time. The chain employs TRBV4-3 and TRBJ2-3, with D possibly TRBD2 on 6 matching bases. Germline loops: CDR1 LGHNA, CDR2 YSLEER. The V end was cut by 0 bases, the J end by 3 bases, with 13 bases between. The CDR3 runs to 16 residues. The DNA of the CDR3 is TGCGCCAGCAGCCAAGATGGGAGACTAGTTACAGATACGCAGTATTTT. Translating gives CASSQDGRLVTDTQYF.

The chain employs TRBV3-1 (or the pseudogene TRBV3-2) and TRBJ1-1; a possible D gene is TRBD1 (5 bases). V lost 6 bases, J lost 4 bases, and 15 bases lay in between. The CDR3 is 14 amino acids. Germline assignment: CDR1 LGHDT and CDR2 YNNKEL (reference sequence). CDR3 in DNA: TGTGCCAGCAGACCCGGGACTACCTTCACTGAAGCTTTCTTT. Translation: CASRPGTTFTEAFF.

The chain joins TRBV5-6 to TRBJ2-7; D may match TRBD1 or TRBD2 (5 bases each). V lost 4 bases and J lost 2, with 10 bases in between. CDR1 is SGHDT and CDR2 is YYEEEE in the germline V gene. The CDR3 has 13 residues. CDR3 nucleotides: TGTGCCAGCAGCGGGGGAATTGCCTACGAGCAGTACTTC. The encoded protein is CASSGGIAYEQYF.

The genes are TRBV12-3 or TRBV12-4 and TRBJ1-6, with D maybe TRBD1 (6 bases). V lost 1 base, J lost 13 bases, and 8 bases lay in between. The CDR3 sequence is 12 residues long. CDR3: CASSLVRGPLHF. The CDR3 coding sequence is TGTGCCAGCAGTTTAGTCAGGGGCCCCCTCCACTTT.

The gene calls are TRBV5-1 and TRBJ1-2; 8 nucleotides line up with TRBD1. V was clipped by 4 bases and J by 4 bases; unmatched bases: 9. Looked up from germline, CDR1 is SGHRS and CDR2 is YFSETQ. This CDR3 region has 15 residues. The CDR3 nucleotides are TGCGCCAGCAGCACGCCGGGACAGGAGATCTATGGCTACACCTTC. It yields the protein CASSTPGQEIYGYTF.

V gene TRBV18 combines with J gene TRBJ1-5, with D hard to call. This CDR3 is 13 amino acids long. Looked up from germline, CDR1 is KGHSH and CDR2 is LQKENI. Trimming left V 6 bases short and J 5 bases short, with 11 bases between. CDR3 loop: CASSPGSDQPQHF. DNA of the CDR3: TGTGCCAGCTCGCCCGGGAGCGATCAGCCCCAGCATTTT.

The genes are TRBV29-1 and TRBJ1-1; no clear D. Germline V lookup: CDR1 SQVTM, CDR2 ANQGSEA. Trimming stripped 4 bases from V and 2 bases from J, with 14 bases between. The CDR3 loop spans 14 amino acids. The CDR3 DNA follows: TGCAGCGTTGCGGGATGGAGTCCCAACACTGAAGCTTTCTTT. Its translation: CSVAGWSPNTEAFF. Together with reference TRBV29-1 and TRBJ1-1, the CDR3 gives the full variable domain: SAVISQKPSRDICQRGTSLTIQCQVDSQVTMMFWYRQQPGQSLTLIATANQGSEATYESGFVIDKFPISRPNLTFSTLTVSNMSPEDSSIYLCSVAGWSPNTEAFFGQGTRLTVV.

The V and J genes are TRBV6-2 or TRBV6-3 and TRBJ1-5; D is perhaps TRBD1 (5 bases). Germline CDR1 and CDR2: MNHEY and SVGEGT. The V end lost 6 bases, the J end lost 0 bases, and 18 bases lay between the germline ends. This CDR3 is built from 17 residues. CDR3: CASSRATSGYSNQPQHF. The CDR3, as DNA: TGTGCCAGCAGCCGCGCAACCTCAGGGTATAGCAATCAGCCCCAGCATTTT.

This clone was seen only once. The V gene is TRBV6-2 or TRBV6-3, the J gene TRBJ1-1, with D possibly matching TRBD1 (5 bases). This CDR3 spans 13 amino acids. Trimming shortened V by 3 bases and J by 1 base, and 6 bases separated the two germline ends. Germline V CDR1 and CDR2: MNHEY, SVGEGT. The CDR3 loop is CASSYRGNTEAFF. Here the CDR3 DNA reads TGTGCCAGCAGTTATAGGGGGAACACTGAAGCTTTCTTT.

This chain connects TRBV27 to TRBJ1-1; 7 positions match TRBD1. Trimming cost V 8 bases and J 0 bases; bases outside gene matches: 9. This CDR3 has 15 amino acids. Germline CDR1 and CDR2: MNHEY and SMNVEV (reference sequence). DNA for the CDR3: TGTGCCAGCCACCCCTGGGGACAGATGAACACTGAAGCTTTCTTT. Protein: CASHPWGQMNTEAFF.